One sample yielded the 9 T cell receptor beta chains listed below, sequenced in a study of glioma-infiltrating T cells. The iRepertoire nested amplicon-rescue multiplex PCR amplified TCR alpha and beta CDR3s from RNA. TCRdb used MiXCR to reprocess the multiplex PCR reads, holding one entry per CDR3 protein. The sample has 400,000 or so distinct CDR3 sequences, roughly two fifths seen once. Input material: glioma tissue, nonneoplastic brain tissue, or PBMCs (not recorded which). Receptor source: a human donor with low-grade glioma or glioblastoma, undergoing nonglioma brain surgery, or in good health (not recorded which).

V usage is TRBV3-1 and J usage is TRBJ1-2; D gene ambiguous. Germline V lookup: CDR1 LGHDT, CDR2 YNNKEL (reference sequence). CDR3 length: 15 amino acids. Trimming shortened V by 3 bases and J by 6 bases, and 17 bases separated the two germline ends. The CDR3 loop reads CASSHSWGLRDGYTF. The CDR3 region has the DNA TGTGCCAGCAGCCATTCTTGGGGTCTTAGGGATGGCTACACCTTC.

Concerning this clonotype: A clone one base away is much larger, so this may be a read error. The CDR3 loop is CASSYGARGPAAYEQYF. The CDR3 DNA reads as TGTGCCAGCAGTTACGGCGCGCGCGGGCCCGCCGCCTACGAGCAGTACTTC. The chain is built from TRBV6-5 and TRBJ2-7; D possibly corresponds to TRBD2 (5 bases). The CDR3 is 17 residues long. Germline-derived CDR1 and CDR2 are MNHEY and SVGAGI. The V gene lost 2 bases and the J gene lost 2 bases, with 19 bases spanning the gap.

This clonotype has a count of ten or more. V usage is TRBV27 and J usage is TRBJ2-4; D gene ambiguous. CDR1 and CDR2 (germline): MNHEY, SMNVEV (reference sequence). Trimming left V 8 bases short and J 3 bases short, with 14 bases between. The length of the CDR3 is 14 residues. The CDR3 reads CASWRATDKNIQYF. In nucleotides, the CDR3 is TGTGCCAGCTGGCGAGCTACGGACAAAAACATTCAGTACTTC.

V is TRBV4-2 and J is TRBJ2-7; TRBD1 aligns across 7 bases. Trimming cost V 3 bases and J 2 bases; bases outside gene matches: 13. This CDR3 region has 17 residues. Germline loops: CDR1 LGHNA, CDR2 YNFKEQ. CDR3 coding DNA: TGTGCCAGCAGCCATCAGCACTTGGTGGACAGGCCCTACGAGCAGTACTTC. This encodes CASSHQHLVDRPYEQYF.

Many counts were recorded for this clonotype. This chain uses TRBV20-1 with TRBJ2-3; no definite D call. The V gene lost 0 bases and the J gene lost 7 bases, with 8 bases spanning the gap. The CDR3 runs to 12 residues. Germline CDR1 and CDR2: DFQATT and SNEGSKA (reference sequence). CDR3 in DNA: TGCAGTGCTAGAGATGGCGTAAATACGCAGTATTTT. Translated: CSARDGVNTQYF.

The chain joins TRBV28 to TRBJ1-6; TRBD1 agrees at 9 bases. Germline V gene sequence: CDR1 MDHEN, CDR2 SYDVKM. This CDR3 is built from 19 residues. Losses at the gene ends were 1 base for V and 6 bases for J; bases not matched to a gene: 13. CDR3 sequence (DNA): TGTGCCAGCAGTTTATTTACCCACATCAGGACAGGGGTTAATTCACCCCTCCACTTT. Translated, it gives CASSLFTHIRTGVNSPLHF.

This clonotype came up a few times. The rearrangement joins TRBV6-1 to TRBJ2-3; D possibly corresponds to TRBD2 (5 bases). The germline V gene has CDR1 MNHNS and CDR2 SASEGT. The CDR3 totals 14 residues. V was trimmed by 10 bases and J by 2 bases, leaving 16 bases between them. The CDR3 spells CATSIGVPTDTQYF. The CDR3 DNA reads TGTGCCACCTCAATCGGGGTACCCACAGATACGCAGTATTTT.

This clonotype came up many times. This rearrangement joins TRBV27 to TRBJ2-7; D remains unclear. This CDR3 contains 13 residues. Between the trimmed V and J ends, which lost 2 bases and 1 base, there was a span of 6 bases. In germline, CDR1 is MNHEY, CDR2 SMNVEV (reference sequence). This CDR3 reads CASSLTPSYEQYF. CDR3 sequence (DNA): TGTGCCAGCAGTTTAACACCATCCTACGAGCAGTACTTC.

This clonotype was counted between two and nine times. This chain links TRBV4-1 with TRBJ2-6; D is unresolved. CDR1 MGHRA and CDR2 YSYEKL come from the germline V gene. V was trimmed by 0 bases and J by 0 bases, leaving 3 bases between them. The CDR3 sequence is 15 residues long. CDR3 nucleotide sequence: TGCGCCAGCAGCCAAGAAGCCTCTGGGGCCAACGTCCTGACTTTC. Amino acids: CASSQEASGANVLTF.